These T cell receptor beta chains were read from a single sample in a study of T-cell memory formation after mild COVID-19. TCRdb re-called the 5' RACE reads with MiXCR, one entry per CDR3 protein. Of roughly 450,000 distinct CDR3 sequences listed, 15% to 20% were seen once; the top ten hold 9% to 15%. Specimen: PBMCs or a T cell subset sorted from them (not recorded which). The receptors derive from an adult woman who had mild COVID-19 (a few samples of this study predate the infection). Cell type and time point are not known. Each CDR3 is given with its conserved first and last residue.

TRBV2 | 14 | CASSEASTNQPQHF
TRBV20-1 | 15 | CSARNYRELGTEAFF
TRBV19 | 14 | CASTGWSGTDTQYF
TRBV11-2 | 15 | CASSLDPLAGDGYTF
TRBV18 | 14 | CASSQSGIGNEQFF
TRBV4-3 | 17 | CASSQDIGGLAAYEQYF
TRBV3-1 | 18 | CASSRGLAGSRRGETQYF
TRBV19 | 14 | CASSISAETYEQYF
TRBV5-1 | 15 | CASSLQGSSGNTIYF
TRBV7-9 | 15 | CASSPDRGRGTEAFF
TRBV18 | 16 | CASSLPAGGPRNEQFF
TRBV7-6 | 16 | CASSPGLAGEQETQYF
TRBV27 | 15 | CASTWTRTGYNEQFF
TRBV9 | 13 | CASSSNRGSEQYF
TRBV4-2 | 14 | CASSQDRWTGELFF
TRBV20-1 | 12 | CSARGTGYGYTF
TRBV5-1 | 14 | CASSDQGGSYEQYF
TRBV7-2 | 14 | CASSSQGGGEKLFF
TRBV20-1 | 15 | CSARDRGGADEKLFF
TRBV3-1 | 12 | CASSQVDYGYTF
TRBV20-1 | 16 | CSARFPLAGGRHEQFF
TRBV5-1 | 14 | CASSPESRRYEQYF
TRBV7-2 | 13 | CASTGGGPETQYF
TRBV13 | 15 | CASSIYREQSDTQYF
TRBV5-1 | 14 | CASSGDRGHNEQFF
TRBV6-2/TRBV6-3 | 16 | CASSWYGQGHRGEQFF